A single sample is the source of the 30 T cell receptor beta chains below, sequenced in a study of PD-L1 blockade in urothelial cancer. Some clones are missing from TCRdb's copy, which holds only in-frame ones; the method was immunoSEQ multiplex PCR. Seen here are around 50,000 clones, 84% observed once, and the top ten hold about 1.2%. Time point specified: pretreatment peripheral blood. The sequenced sample was PBMCs, obtained around atezolizumab (anti-PD-L1) treatment. The receptors shown here come from a man aged 50-59 years with urothelial cancer.

The rearrangement links TRBV29-1 to TRBJ2-7; 7 bases map to TRBD1. The CDR3 length is 12 residues. J was trimmed by 4 bases and V by 6 bases; bases with no gene match: 6. Germline loops: CDR1 SQVTM, CDR2 ANQGSEA. CDR3: CSVLQGTYEQYF. CDR3 DNA: TGCAGCGTATTACAGGGGACGTACGAGCAGTACTTC.

The chain carries TRBV30 and TRBJ2-7; maybe TRBD1 (6 bases). The germline V gene has CDR1 GTSNPN and CDR2 SVGIG (reference sequence). The CDR3 sequence is 12 residues long. The V and J ends lost 2 bases and 5 bases respectively, with 10 bases between them. Here the CDR3 reads CAWSIQGHEQYF. CDR3 nucleotides: TGTGCCTGGAGTATACAGGGCCACGAGCAGTACTTC.

This clone was detected once. This chain uses TRBV29-1 with TRBJ2-5, with 8 bases that match TRBD2. This CDR3 comprises 12 residues. The junction had 5 bases not matched to a gene; V was cut back by 7 bases and J by 4 bases. CDR1 and CDR2 (germline): SQVTM, ANQGSEA. For the CDR3, the DNA is TGCAGCGGACTAGCGCGACGAGAGACCCAGTACTTC. It is translated as CSGLARRETQYF.

This clone occurred a few times. Its ends do not fully match the called genes, so a read error is possible. The chain links TRBV19 to TRBJ1-5; TRBD1 matches at 7 bases. This CDR3 spans 22 amino acids. The germline V gene encodes CDR1 LNHDA and CDR2 SQIVND (reference sequence). The CDR3 DNA reads as TGTGCGAGTACCCATTTTCCCATCACCCATAAAAGAAAAGACAGGGAAAATCAGCCCCAGCATTTT. It translates to CASTHFPITHKRKDRENQPQHF.

In this sample, this clone turned up once. V and J are TRBV9 and TRBJ2-2; D gene unclear. V was trimmed by 2 bases and J by 7 bases, leaving 12 bases between them. The CDR3 has 14 residues. Germline assignment: CDR1 SGDLS and CDR2 YYNGEE. CDR3 protein: CASSVASFGGELFF. Here the CDR3 DNA reads TGTGCCAGCAGCGTTGCCAGTTTTGGCGGGGAGCTGTTTTTT.

This sequence joins TRBV10-3 and TRBJ2-1, with 7 bases fitting TRBD1. The V gene's germline CDR1 is ENHRY and CDR2 SYGVKD. The CDR3 extends over 15 amino acids. V was pared by 3 bases and J by 9 bases, with 11 bases of the junction left unmatched. CDR3 DNA sequence: TGTGCCATCAGTGAACCGACAGGGTCGGGGTCTGAGCAGTTCTTC. Its translation: CAISEPTGSGSEQFF.

The chain has TRBV5-4 and TRBJ2-5; D unclear. The CDR3 totals 15 residues. Trimming left V 1 base short and J 5 bases short, with 15 bases between. CDR1 and CDR2 from the germline V gene are SGHNT and YYREEE (reference sequence). The DNA for the CDR3 is TGTGCCAGCAGCTTGTCGGGTCCGTCTTGGGAGACCCAGTACTTC. Amino acids: CASSLSGPSWETQYF.

The rearrangement links TRBV30 to TRBJ2-5; the D gene is possibly TRBD2 (6 bases). The J call could be wrong; TRBJ2-7 is a better fit for the DNA end. Germline CDR1 and CDR2: GTSNPN and SVGIG (reference sequence). This CDR3 is 13 amino acids long. The CDR3 DNA reads as TGTGCCTGGAGTGTACGGGGGTCCTACGAGCAGTACTTC. It yields the protein CAWSVRGSYEQYF.

The gene calls are TRBV7-2 and TRBJ1-3; TRBD1 matches at 8 bases. The CDR3 is 18 amino acids. J lost 0 bases, V lost 4 bases, and 11 bases had no gene match. Germline loops: CDR1 SGHTA, CDR2 FQGNSA. In nucleotides, the CDR3 is TGTGCCAGCAGCTACGAGAGACAGGGGAGAGGCTCTGGAAACACCATATATTTT. As protein: CASSYERQGRGSGNTIYF. Combining the CDR3 with reference TRBV7-2 and TRBJ1-3 gives the whole variable domain GAGVSQSPSNKVTEKGKDVELRCDPISGHTALYWYRQSLGQGLEFLIYFQGNSAPDKSGLPSDRFSAERTGGSVSTLTIQRTQQEDSAVYLCASSYERQGRGSGNTIYFGEGSWLTVV.

The chain recombines TRBV30 with TRBJ1-5; maybe TRBD1 (6 bases). V was cut by 2 bases and J by 0 bases, with 11 bases left in between. Looked up from germline, CDR1 is GTSNPN and CDR2 is SVGIG (reference sequence). The CDR3 is 15 residues long. The CDR3 nucleotides are TGTGCCTGGAGTCCGGACAGCGATAGCAATCAGCCCCAGCATTTT. Its translation is CAWSPDSDSNQPQHF.

The chain links TRBV5-4 to TRBJ2-5; tentatively, D is TRBD2 (6 bases). CDR3 length: 16 residues. Germline CDR1 and CDR2: SGHNT and YYREEE (reference sequence). Deletions cut 4 bases from V and 5 bases from J, with 21 bases between. The CDR3 sequence is CASSQAGTPSRETQYF. In DNA, the CDR3 is TGTGCCAGCAGCCAGGCCGGGACTCCCTCGCGGGAGACCCAGTACTTC.

The V gene is TRBV7-9, the J gene TRBJ2-5; D ambiguous. Trimming took 8 bases from V and 5 from J, leaving 15 bases between them. From germline, CDR1 is SEHNR and CDR2 FQNEAQ (reference sequence). The CDR3 is 13 residues long. The CDR3 coding sequence is TGTGCCAGCCGTCTAGTAATTTCGGAGACCCAGTACTTC. This gives the protein CASRLVISETQYF.

The chain has TRBV11-3 and TRBJ2-3; 7 positions agree with TRBD2. J was trimmed by 0 bases and V by 5 bases; bases with no gene match: 5. Germline values: CDR1 SGHNT, CDR2 YENEEA. This CDR3 has 15 amino acids. This chain's CDR3 is CASSLGGRSTDTQYF. The CDR3 nucleotides are TGTGCCAGCAGCCTGGGCGGGAGAAGCACAGATACGCAGTATTTT.

CDR3 coding DNA: TGTGCCAGCACCTCCCTCTCCGCCGGGACATCCGAGCAGTACTTC. Its protein product is CASTSLSAGTSEQYF. The rearrangement joins TRBV6-1 to TRBJ2-7; D is perhaps TRBD1 (6 bases). V was cut by 7 bases and J by 6 bases, with 22 bases left in between. CDR3 length: 15 residues. Looked up from germline, CDR1 is MNHNS and CDR2 is SASEGT.

The chain employs TRBV18 and TRBJ1-1, with D unclear. The CDR3 covers 15 residues. The V gene's germline CDR1 is KGHSH and CDR2 LQKENI. Trimming removed 0 bases at V and 3 bases at J, with 11 bases between. The CDR3 DNA reads TGTGCCAGCTCACCACCCAATTTGGGCGACACTGAAGCTTTCTTT. It is translated as CASSPPNLGDTEAFF.

The chain uses TRBV4-2 and TRBJ2-1; D is perhaps TRBD2 (6 bases). The CDR3 totals 16 residues. V was trimmed by 3 bases and J by 9 bases, leaving 21 bases between them. Looked up from germline, CDR1 is LGHNA and CDR2 is YNFKEQ. CDR3: CASSQTGTSLVFEQFF. For the CDR3, the DNA is TGTGCCAGCAGCCAGACCGGGACTTCGCTTGTCTTTGAGCAGTTCTTC.

V gene TRBV5-1 combines with J gene TRBJ2-3; 8 positions agree with TRBD2. The trim removed 2 bases at V and 1 base at J, leaving 6 bases unmatched. Germline V gene sequence: CDR1 SGHRS, CDR2 YFSETQ. The length of the CDR3 is 16 residues. Here the CDR3 reads CASSFFSGTRTDTQYF. Here the CDR3 DNA reads TGCGCCAGCAGCTTCTTTAGCGGGACTCGCACAGATACGCAGTATTTT.

J is TRBJ2-3 and V is TRBV5-6; the D gene is possibly TRBD1 (5 bases). The CDR3 spans 15 residues. Germline V lookup: CDR1 SGHDT, CDR2 YYEEEE. Trimming pared 0 bases from V and 2 bases from J, leaving 10 bases between. The CDR3 DNA sequence: TGTGCCAGCAGCTTGGTTGCCAGGGACACAGATACGCAGTATTTT. It encodes CASSLVARDTDTQYF.

The chain is built from TRBV12-5 and TRBJ1-5; the D is unclear. Looked up from germline, CDR1 is LGHNT and CDR2 is FRNRAP. The germline V and J ends were trimmed by 8 bases and 1 base, with 9 bases remaining between them. The CDR3 runs 13 residues. The CDR3 DNA sequence: TGTGCTAGTAACAGCCTGAGCAATCAGCCCCAGCATTTT. Protein sequence: CASNSLSNQPQHF.

A few counts support this clone. The gene calls are TRBV12-5 and TRBJ2-7; 11 bases line up with TRBD1. CDR1 is LGHNT and CDR2 is FRNRAP in the germline V gene. With V trimmed by 4 bases and J by 4 bases, 3 bases remained unmatched. The CDR3 is made up of 14 amino acids. The CDR3 sequence: CASGSGQGAYEQYF. CDR3 bases: TGTGCTAGTGGTTCAGGACAGGGGGCGTACGAGCAGTACTTC.

This chain connects TRBV18 to TRBJ2-2; 12 bases fit TRBD2. After removal of 6 bases from V and 3 bases from J, the junction contained 5 bases not matched to a gene. The CDR3 length is 16 residues. Germline V gene data show CDR1 as KGHSH and CDR2 as LQKENI. The chain's CDR3 is CASSRLAGAHTGELFF. CDR3 coding DNA: TGTGCCAGCTCGCGACTAGCGGGGGCCCACACCGGGGAGCTGTTTTTT. The entire variable domain, with the rest obtained from reference TRBV18 and TRBJ2-2, is as follows: NAGVMQNPRHLVRRRGQEARLRCSPMKGHSHVYWYRQLPEEGLKFMVYLQKENIIDESGMPKERFSAEFPKEGPSILRIQQVVRGDSAAYFCASSRLAGAHTGELFFGEGSRLTVL.

The chain is built from TRBV6-5 and TRBJ2-7; TRBD2 matches at 10 bases. The V gene's germline CDR1 is MNHEY and CDR2 SVGAGI. V was pared by 4 bases and J by 6 bases, with 9 bases of the junction left unmatched. The length of the CDR3 is 15 residues. The CDR3: CASSLLAGGAPEQYF. The CDR3 DNA sequence: TGTGCCAGCAGTTTGTTAGCGGGAGGCGCACCCGAGCAGTACTTC.

The chain joins TRBV27 to TRBJ2-7; TRBD2 is a possible D gene (7 bases). The germline CDR1 and CDR2 sequences are MNHEY and SMNVEV (reference sequence). Trimming shortened V by 7 bases and J by 6 bases, and 16 bases separated the two germline ends. This CDR3 has 13 residues. CDR3 sequence: CASKGGAGGEQYF. The CDR3 nucleotides are TGTGCCAGCAAGGGGGGGGCTGGGGGCGAGCAGTACTTC.

CDR3 protein: CASSIHRGYTEAFF. CDR3 DNA: TGTGCCAGTAGTATCCACAGGGGATACACTGAAGCTTTCTTT. V usage is TRBV19 and J usage is TRBJ1-1; 7 bases fit TRBD1. The CDR3 consists of 14 residues. J lost 3 bases, V lost 3 bases, and 4 bases had no gene match. Germline CDR1 LNHDA, CDR2 SQIVND (reference sequence).

The DNA of the CDR3 is TGTGCCAGCAGTCTACAGTACTACGAGCAGTACTTC. It encodes CASSLQYYEQYF. The rearrangement uses TRBV28 and TRBJ2-7, with D unclear. CDR1 and CDR2 from the germline V gene are MDHEN and SYDVKM. V dropped 5 bases and J dropped 3 bases, with 8 bases sitting between them. The CDR3 sequence is 12 residues long.

The chain uses TRBV10-1 and TRBJ2-4; D gene uncertain. The CDR3 spans 16 residues. V lost 1 base and J 0 bases, leaving 10 bases between the germline ends. Germline loops: CDR1 WNHNN, CDR2 SYGVQD (reference sequence). CDR3 loop: CASSEYVTGAKNIQYF. CDR3 DNA sequence: TGCGCCAGCAGTGAGTACGTGACGGGAGCCAAAAACATTCAGTACTTC.

The J gene is TRBJ2-5, the V gene TRBV5-1; 7 bases map to TRBD1. V lost 0 bases to trimming and J lost 2 bases; unmatched junction nucleotides: 4. The germline CDR1 and CDR2 sequences are SGHRS and YFSETQ. CDR3 length: 15 amino acids. This CDR3 is CASSLGGQIQETQYF. DNA of the CDR3: TGCGCCAGCAGCTTGGGGGGACAGATACAAGAGACCCAGTACTTC.

The chain is built from TRBV29-1 and TRBJ2-7, with 8 bases matching TRBD2. The V gene end was trimmed by 0 bases and the J gene end by 2 bases; junction bases not matched to a gene: 9. Germline CDR1 SQVTM, CDR2 ANQGSEA. The CDR3 covers 16 residues. CDR3 nucleotide sequence: TGCAGCGTTGAAGACCGACCGGGACTAGGTCCCTACGAGCAGTACTTC. It is translated as CSVEDRPGLGPYEQYF.

The gene calls are TRBV2 and TRBJ2-1; D is possibly TRBD2 (6 bases). Trimming took 7 bases from V and 1 from J, leaving 20 bases between them. Looked up from germline, CDR1 is SNHLY and CDR2 is FYNNEI. The CDR3 length is 17 residues. The CDR3 here is CASTPNLGSRSYNEQFF. CDR3 DNA sequence: TGTGCCAGCACCCCAAATCTCGGGAGCAGGTCCTACAATGAGCAGTTCTTC.

The chain has TRBV30 and TRBJ2-3; D gene ambiguous. CDR1 is GTSNPN and CDR2 is SVGIG in the germline V gene (reference sequence). V lost 4 bases to trimming and J lost 0 bases, with 8 bases between them. The CDR3 is 13 amino acids. For the CDR3, the DNA is TGTGCCTGGAATCGCGGAAGCACAGATACGCAGTATTTT. It encodes CAWNRGSTDTQYF.